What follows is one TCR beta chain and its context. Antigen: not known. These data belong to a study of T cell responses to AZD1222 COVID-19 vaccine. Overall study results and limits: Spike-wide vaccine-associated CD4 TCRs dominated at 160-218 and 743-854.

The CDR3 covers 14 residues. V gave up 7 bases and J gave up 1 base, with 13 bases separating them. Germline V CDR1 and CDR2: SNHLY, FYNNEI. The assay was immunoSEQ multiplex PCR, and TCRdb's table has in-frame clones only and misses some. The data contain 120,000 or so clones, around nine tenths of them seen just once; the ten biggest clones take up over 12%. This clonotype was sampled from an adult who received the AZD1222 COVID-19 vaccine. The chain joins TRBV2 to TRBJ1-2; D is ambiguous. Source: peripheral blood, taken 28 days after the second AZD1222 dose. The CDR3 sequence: CASTFQTDNYGYTF. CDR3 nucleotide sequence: TGTGCCAGCACCTTTCAGACGGATAACTATGGCTACACCTTC.